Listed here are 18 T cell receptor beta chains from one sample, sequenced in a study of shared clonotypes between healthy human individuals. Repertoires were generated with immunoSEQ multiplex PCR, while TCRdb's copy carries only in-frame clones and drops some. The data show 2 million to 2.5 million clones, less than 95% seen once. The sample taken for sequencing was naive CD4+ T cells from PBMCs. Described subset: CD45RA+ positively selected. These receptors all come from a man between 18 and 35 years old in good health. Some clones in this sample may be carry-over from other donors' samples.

Here the CDR3 reads CASSVRVSPAYGYTF. In nucleotides, the CDR3 is TGTGCCAGCAGCGTACGGGTCTCCCCGGCCTATGGCTACACCTTC. The rearrangement joins TRBV5-4 to TRBJ1-2; the D is unclear. This CDR3 has 15 residues. CDR1 is SGHNT, CDR2 YYREEE, per germline (reference sequence). V was cut by 4 bases and J by 4 bases, with 17 bases left in between.

The CDR3 DNA follows: TGCGCCAGCAGCTTCTCATGGCGGGAGAGGTACAGAGAGACCCAGTACTTC. This sequence encodes CASSFSWRERYRETQYF. The chain uses TRBV5-1 and TRBJ2-5, with TRBD2 identical over 7 bases. The CDR3 runs 17 residues. V shed 2 bases and J 4 bases; nucleotides not matched to a gene: 14. The germline CDR1 and CDR2 sequences are SGHRS and YFSETQ.

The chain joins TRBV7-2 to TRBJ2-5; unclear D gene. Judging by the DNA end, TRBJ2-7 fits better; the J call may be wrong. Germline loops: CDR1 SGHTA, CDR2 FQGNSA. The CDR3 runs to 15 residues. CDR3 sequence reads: CASSLGAMSPYEQYF. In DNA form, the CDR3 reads TGTGCCAGCAGCTTAGGGGCCATGAGCCCCTACGAGCAGTACTTC.

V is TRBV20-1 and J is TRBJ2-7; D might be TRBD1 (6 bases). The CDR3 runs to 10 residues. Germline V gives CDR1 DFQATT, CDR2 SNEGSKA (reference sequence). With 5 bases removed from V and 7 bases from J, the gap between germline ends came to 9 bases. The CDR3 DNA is TGCAGTGCTTCAGGGGAGGAGCAGTACTTC. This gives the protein CSASGEEQYF.

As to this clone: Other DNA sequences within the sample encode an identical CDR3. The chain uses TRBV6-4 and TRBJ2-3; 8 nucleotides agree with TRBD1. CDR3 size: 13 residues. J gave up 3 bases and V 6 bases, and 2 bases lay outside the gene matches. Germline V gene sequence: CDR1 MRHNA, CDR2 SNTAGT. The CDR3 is CASRRTGTDTQYF. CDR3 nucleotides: TGTGCCAGCAGAAGGACAGGGACAGATACGCAGTATTTT.

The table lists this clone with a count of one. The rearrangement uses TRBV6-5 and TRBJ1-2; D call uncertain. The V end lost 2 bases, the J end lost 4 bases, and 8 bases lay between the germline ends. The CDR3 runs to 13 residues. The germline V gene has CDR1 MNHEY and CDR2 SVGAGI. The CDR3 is CASSYIAGYGYTF. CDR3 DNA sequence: TGTGCCAGCAGTTACATCGCCGGCTATGGCTACACCTTC.

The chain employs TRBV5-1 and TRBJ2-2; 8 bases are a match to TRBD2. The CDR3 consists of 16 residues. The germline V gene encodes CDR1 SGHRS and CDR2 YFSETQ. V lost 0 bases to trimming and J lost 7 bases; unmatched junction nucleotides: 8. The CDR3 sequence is CASSLVTGGPYGELFF. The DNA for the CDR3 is TGCGCCAGCAGCTTGGTTACGGGAGGGCCGTACGGGGAGCTGTTTTTT.

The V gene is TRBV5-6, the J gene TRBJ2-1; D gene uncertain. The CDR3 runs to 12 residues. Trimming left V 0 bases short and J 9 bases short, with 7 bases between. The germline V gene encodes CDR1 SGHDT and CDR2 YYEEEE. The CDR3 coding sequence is TGTGCCAGCAGCTTGGGGCTTGGTGAGCAGTTCTTC. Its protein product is CASSLGLGEQFF.

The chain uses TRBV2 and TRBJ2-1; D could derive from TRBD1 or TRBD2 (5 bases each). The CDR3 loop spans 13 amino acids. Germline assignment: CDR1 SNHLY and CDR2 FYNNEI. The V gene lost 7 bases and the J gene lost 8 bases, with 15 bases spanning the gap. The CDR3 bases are TGTGCCAGCACCCGAACTAGGGGCGATGAGCAGTTCTTC. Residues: CASTRTRGDEQFF.

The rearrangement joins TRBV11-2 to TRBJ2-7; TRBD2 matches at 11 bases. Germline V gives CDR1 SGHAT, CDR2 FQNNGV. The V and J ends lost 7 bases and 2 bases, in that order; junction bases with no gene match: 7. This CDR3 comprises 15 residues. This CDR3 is CASTSSGRGTYEQYF. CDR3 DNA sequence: TGTGCCAGCACCAGTAGCGGGAGGGGGACCTACGAGCAGTACTTC.

The CDR3 DNA reads TGTGCCAGCAGGGTCCCAGGGGGCCCCGGGGAGCTGTTTTTT. This gives the protein CASRVPGGPGELFF. The chain employs TRBV6-5 and TRBJ2-2; 8 bases agree with TRBD1. The CDR3 loop spans 14 amino acids. Germline values: CDR1 MNHEY, CDR2 SVGAGI. The ends lost 6 bases at V and 6 bases at J; junction bases unmatched: 6.

The CDR3, as DNA: TGTGCCAGCAGTGAGCACACGAACACTGAAGCTTTCTTT. Its translation is CASSEHTNTEAFF. This chain links TRBV6-5 with TRBJ1-1; D gene unclear. This CDR3 comprises 13 residues. With 5 bases removed from V and 1 base from J, the gap between germline ends came to 8 bases. Looked up from germline, CDR1 is MNHEY and CDR2 is SVGAGI.

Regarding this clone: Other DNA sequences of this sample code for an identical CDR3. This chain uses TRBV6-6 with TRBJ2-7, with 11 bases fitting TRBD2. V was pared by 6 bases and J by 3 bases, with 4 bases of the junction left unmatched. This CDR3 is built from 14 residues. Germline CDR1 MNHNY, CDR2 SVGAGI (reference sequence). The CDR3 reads CASRPGTSGYEQYF. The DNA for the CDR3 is TGTGCCAGCAGGCCCGGGACTAGCGGCTACGAGCAGTACTTC.

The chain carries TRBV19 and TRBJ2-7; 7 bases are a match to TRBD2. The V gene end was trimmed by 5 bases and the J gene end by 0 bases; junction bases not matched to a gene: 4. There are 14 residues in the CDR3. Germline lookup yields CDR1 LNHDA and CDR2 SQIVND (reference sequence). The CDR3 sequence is CASSLRDYSYEQYF. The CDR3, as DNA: TGTGCCAGTAGTCTCCGGGACTACTCCTACGAGCAGTACTTC.

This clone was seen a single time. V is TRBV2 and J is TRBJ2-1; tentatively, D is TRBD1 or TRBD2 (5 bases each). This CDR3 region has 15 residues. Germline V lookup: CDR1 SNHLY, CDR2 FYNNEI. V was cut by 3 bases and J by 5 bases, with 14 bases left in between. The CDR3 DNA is TGTGCCAGCAGTGAGGGGCCAGCGGCCAACAATGAGCAGTTCTTC. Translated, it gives CASSEGPAANNEQFF.

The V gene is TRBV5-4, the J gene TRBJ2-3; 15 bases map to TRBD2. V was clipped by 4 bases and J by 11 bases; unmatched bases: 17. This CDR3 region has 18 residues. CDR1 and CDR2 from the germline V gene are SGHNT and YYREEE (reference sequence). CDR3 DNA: TGTGCCAGCAGCAGAGGACTAGCGGGAGGGCTAACCCGGGAGGAGCAGTATTTT. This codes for CASSRGLAGGLTREEQYF.

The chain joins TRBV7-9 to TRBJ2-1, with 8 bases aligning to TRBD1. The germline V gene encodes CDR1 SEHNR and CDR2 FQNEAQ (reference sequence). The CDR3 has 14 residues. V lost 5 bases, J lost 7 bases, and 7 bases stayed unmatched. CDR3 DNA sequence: TGTGCCAGCAGCCCCCCGGACAGGGAAAATGAGCAGTTCTTC. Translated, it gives CASSPPDRENEQFF. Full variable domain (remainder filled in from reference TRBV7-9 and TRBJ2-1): DTGVSQNPRHKITKRGQNVTFRCDPISEHNRLYWYRQTLGQGPEFLTYFQNEAQLEKSRLLSDRFSAERPKGSFSTLEIQRTEQGDSAMYLCASSPPDRENEQFFGPGTRLTVL.

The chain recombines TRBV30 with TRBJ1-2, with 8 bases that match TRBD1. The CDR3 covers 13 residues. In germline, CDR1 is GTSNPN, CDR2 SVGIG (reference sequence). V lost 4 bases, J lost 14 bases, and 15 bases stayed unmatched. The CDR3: CAWTWDRTNLRTF. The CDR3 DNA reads TGTGCCTGGACCTGGGACAGGACGAACTTGAGGACCTTC. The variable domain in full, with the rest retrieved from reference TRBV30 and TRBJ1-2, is SQTIHQWPATLVQPVGSPLSLECTVEGTSNPNLYWYRQAAGRGLQLLFYSVGIGQISSEVPQNLSASRPQDRQFILSSKKLLLSDSGFYLCAWTWDRTNLRTFGSGTRLTVV.